Below, 19 T cell receptor beta chains from the same sample are listed, as sequenced in a study of post-analysis software for immune sequencing data. Overall study results and limits: The five TRBV segments detected at higher frequency in patients than in controls included TRBV5-6, TRBV5-1 and TRBV20-1.

No antigen is known for these receptors. Tagging with unique molecular identifiers was a feature of the TCR beta cDNA libraries. TCRdb re-called the PCR reads with MiXCR, one entry per CDR3 protein. The sample yields 750,000 to 950,000 distinct CDR3 sequences, about 57% seen once. The sequencing input was blood. The receptors originated from a girl aged 10 to 17 with multiple sclerosis.

In its sample, this clonotype was seen a few times. This sequence joins TRBV14 and TRBJ1-2; maybe TRBD1 (6 bases). V gave up 0 bases and J gave up 4 bases, with 12 bases separating them. Looked up from germline, CDR1 is SGHDN and CDR2 is FVKESK. CDR3 length: 15 residues. CDR3 DNA sequence: TGTGCCAGCAGCCAAGACTCGGACAGTGTCTATGGCTACACCTTC. It translates to CASSQDSDSVYGYTF.

The chain recombines TRBV18 with TRBJ1-5; D may be TRBD1 (5 bases). This CDR3 region has 16 residues. Trimming removed 3 bases at V and 1 base at J, with 13 bases between. CDR1 KGHSH and CDR2 LQKENI come from the germline V gene. CDR3 protein: CASSPTGPGSNQPQHF. The CDR3 DNA follows: TGTGCCAGCTCACCGACGGGACCTGGGAGCAATCAGCCCCAGCATTTT.

This clonotype occurred a few times. V and J are TRBV5-1 and TRBJ2-3; D is undetermined. Per the germline V gene, CDR1 is SGHRS and CDR2 is YFSETQ. This CDR3 spans 13 amino acids. Trimming pared 5 bases from V and 4 bases from J, leaving 11 bases between. CDR3 DNA: TGCGCCAGCAGATCCTTAGATGCAGATACGCAGTATTTT. This sequence encodes CASRSLDADTQYF.

This chain uses TRBV18 with TRBJ1-2, with D possibly TRBD1 on 5 matching bases. The CDR3 is 15 amino acids. Germline CDR1 KGHSH, CDR2 LQKENI. V shed 3 bases and J shed 5 bases, with 16 bases lying between them. The CDR3, as DNA: TGTGCCAGCTCACCCGGGGGAGAACCGGAATATGGCTACACCTTC. Its translation is CASSPGGEPEYGYTF. Together with reference TRBV18 and TRBJ1-2, the CDR3 gives the full variable domain: NAGVMQNPRHLVRRRGQEARLRCSPMKGHSHVYWYRQLPEEGLKFMVYLQKENIIDESGMPKERFSAEFPKEGPSILRIQQVVRGDSAAYFCASSPGGEPEYGYTFGSGTRLTVV.

The chain employs TRBV20-1 and TRBJ2-3; 7 bases are a match to TRBD2. Germline trimming cut 7 bases from V and 5 bases from J; bases unmatched to any gene: 9. The germline V gene has CDR1 DFQATT and CDR2 SNEGSKA (reference sequence). This CDR3 region has 13 residues. The CDR3 here is CSGAGREGDTQYF. The CDR3 DNA follows: TGCAGTGGCGCGGGGAGGGAGGGAGATACGCAGTATTTT.

V usage is TRBV15 and J usage is TRBJ2-1; the match to TRBD2 covers 12 bases. With 0 bases clipped from V and 6 bases from J, the junction kept 6 bases outside the gene matches. CDR1 and CDR2 from the germline V gene are LNHNV and YYDKDF (reference sequence). The CDR3 runs to 17 residues. The CDR3 bases are TGTGCCACCAGCAGAGATAGGCCTAGCGGGGGGGTCAATGAGCAGTTCTTC. This sequence encodes CATSRDRPSGGVNEQFF.

The chain joins TRBV29-1 to TRBJ2-7; D may be TRBD1 (6 bases). The V end was cut by 4 bases, the J end by 7 bases, with 26 bases between. The germline V gene encodes CDR1 SQVTM and CDR2 ANQGSEA. This CDR3 is built from 16 residues. DNA of the CDR3: TGCAGCGTTGCCTACTCGACAGGCGTCACCGGGGTAGAGCAGTACTTC. Its protein product is CSVAYSTGVTGVEQYF.

The chain recombines TRBV12-3 or TRBV12-4 with TRBJ2-1, with D possibly being TRBD1 (6 bases). The CDR3 spans 14 residues. Trimming removed 5 bases at V and 9 bases at J, with 17 bases between. The CDR3 spells CASSPYRDGGEQFF. Here the CDR3 DNA reads TGTGCCAGCAGTCCCTACAGGGATGGTGGTGAGCAGTTCTTC.

This clonotype was counted only a few times. The chain is built from TRBV6-5 and TRBJ2-7, with a tentative D call TRBD2 (6 bases). Per the germline V gene, CDR1 is MNHEY and CDR2 is SVGAGI. The CDR3 consists of 14 residues. V was clipped by 5 bases and J by 3 bases, with 14 bases between them. The CDR3 sequence is CASSPLAEGYEQYF. The CDR3 nucleotides are TGTGCCAGCAGTCCACTAGCAGAAGGCTACGAGCAGTACTTC.

The chain couples TRBV7-9 to TRBJ2-1; 9 bases are shared with TRBD1. Per germline, CDR1 SEHNR and CDR2 FQNEAQ (reference sequence). Trimming removed 1 base from V and 6 bases from J; junction bases left unmatched: 4. The CDR3 length is 15 residues. CDR3 residues: CASSLGQGGINEQFF. The CDR3 nucleotides read TGTGCCAGCAGCTTAGGACAGGGGGGGATCAATGAGCAGTTCTTC.

The chain joins TRBV7-3 to TRBJ2-1, with D unclear. Germline V gene sequence: CDR1 SGHTA, CDR2 FQGTGA. The V end lost 5 bases, the J end lost 2 bases, and 13 bases lay between the germline ends. The CDR3 runs to 15 residues. The CDR3 loop is CASSRDITAYNEQFF. CDR3 in DNA: TGTGCCAGCAGCCGTGACATCACTGCCTACAATGAGCAGTTCTTC.

This clonotype was detected a few times. The chain carries TRBV9 and TRBJ2-1, with D perhaps TRBD1 (6 bases). The length of the CDR3 is 18 residues. Germline values: CDR1 SGDLS, CDR2 YYNGEE. Trimming shortened V by 1 base and J by 2 bases, and 19 bases separated the two germline ends. Written as DNA, the CDR3 is TGTGCCAGCAGCGTAAGTACAGGGACCCAAAGGACCTACAATGAGCAGTTCTTC. This translates into CASSVSTGTQRTYNEQFF.

This chain links TRBV5-1 with TRBJ2-7; D is unresolved. The CDR3 loop spans 16 amino acids. With 0 bases removed from V and 0 bases from J, the gap between germline ends came to 13 bases. The germline V gene has CDR1 SGHRS and CDR2 YFSETQ. CDR3 sequence: CASSLAGLGSSYEQYF. DNA for the CDR3: TGCGCCAGCAGCTTGGCCGGTTTGGGCAGCTCCTACGAGCAGTACTTC.

The chain links TRBV29-1 to TRBJ1-4; no clear D gene. Germline loops: CDR1 SQVTM, CDR2 ANQGSEA. Trimming took 7 bases from V and 2 from J, leaving 8 bases between them. The CDR3 runs to 12 residues. The CDR3, as DNA: TGCAGCGCCGTTTCGACTAATGAAAAACTGTTTTTT. Its translation: CSAVSTNEKLFF.

The chain has TRBV6-5 and TRBJ2-3, with 8 bases that match TRBD2. The CDR3 spans 17 residues. Germline CDR1 and CDR2: MNHEY and SVGAGI. V was clipped by 4 bases and J by 3 bases; unmatched bases: 12. CDR3 loop: CASSSSGLLLITDTQYF. The CDR3 nucleotides are TGTGCCAGCAGTTCTAGCGGGCTCCTCCTCATAACAGATACGCAGTATTTT.

This clonotype occurred a few times. The chain has TRBV6-6 and TRBJ1-5; TRBD1 agrees at 9 bases. CDR3 length: 14 amino acids. The V gene end was trimmed by 6 bases and the J gene end by 3 bases; junction bases not matched to a gene: 3. Germline CDR1 and CDR2: MNHNY and SVGAGI (reference sequence). The chain's CDR3 is CASSRTGANQPQHF. As DNA, the CDR3 is TGTGCCAGCAGCCGGACAGGGGCCAATCAGCCCCAGCATTTT.

A remark on this clonotype: A read error may produce the germline difference seen at one junction end. The chain uses TRBV12-3 or TRBV12-4 and TRBJ2-3, with 9 bases aligning to TRBD1. This CDR3 has 18 residues. The CDR3 protein is CASANLGQGITSTDAQYF. The CDR3 DNA reads TGTGCCAGCGCAAACCTTGGACAGGGGATAACTAGCACAGATGCGCAGTATTTT.

The chain joins TRBV20-1 to TRBJ2-7, with unresolved D. Deletions cut 1 base from V and 3 bases from J, with 10 bases between. The germline V gene encodes CDR1 DFQATT and CDR2 SNEGSKA (reference sequence). The CDR3 has 13 residues. CDR3 in amino acids: CSARVPNGYEQYF. The CDR3 region has the DNA TGCAGTGCTAGAGTGCCGAACGGCTACGAGCAGTACTTC.

V is TRBV3-1 and J is TRBJ1-1, with TRBD1 matching 7 bases. V gave up 4 bases and J gave up 3 bases; unmatched junction bases: 5. Germline loops: CDR1 LGHDT, CDR2 YNNKEL (reference sequence). The CDR3 length is 14 residues. As DNA, the CDR3 is TGTGCCAGCAGCCCCGGGACAGCTTACACTGAAGCTTTCTTT. Translated: CASSPGTAYTEAFF. The full variable domain, with the rest looked up from reference TRBV3-1 and TRBJ1-1, is DTAVSQTPKYLVTQMGNDKSIKCEQNLGHDTMYWYKQDSKKFLKIMFSYNNKELIINETVPNRFSPKSPDKAHLNLHINSLELGDSAVYFCASSPGTAYTEAFFGQGTRLTVV.